The clone carrying this T cell receptor (beta chain) came up many times. A junction boundary mismatches the germline segment, possibly from a read error. Distinct nucleotide sequences in the sample also encode this CDR3. This sample was taken from a study of metastatic and nonmetastatic thyroid tumors. Overall study: Thyroid patients, malignant and benign, had repertoires compared across blood and tumor or nodule tissue.

The CDR3 sequence is 13 residues long. The germline V gene has CDR1 SSHAT and CDR2 FNYEAQ (reference sequence). Treatment of any kind had been given to no patient before thyroid surgery. Study processing details: The study's classifier, a distant-metastasis tool for papillary thyroid cancer, was built using CDR3 differences across clinicopathological groups. TCRdb called clones again from the PCR reads with MiXCR. The V and J calls were not made by the authors but by TCRdb's processing. The repertoire includes about 16,000 clones, 9.5% to 15% of them detected once, and approximately 30% sits in the top ten.

The V gene is TRBV7-7, the J gene TRBJ2-1, with a tentative D call TRBD1 (6 bases). This receptor was taken from a female donor with papillary thyroid cancer or a benign thyroid nodule (not recorded which). Some clones in this sample may be carry-over from other donors' samples. The specimen was blood. CDR3 protein: CASSLDGGRQQFF. The CDR3 nucleotides read TGTGCTAGCAGCTTAGATGGGGGCCGGCAGCAGTTCTTC.